These 32 T cell receptor beta chains were all obtained from the same sample, sequenced in a study of sequential checkpoint blockade in melanoma. The treatment: randomized to nivolumab then ipilimumab (arm A) or the reverse (arm B). Repertoires were generated with immunoSEQ multiplex PCR, while TCRdb's copy carries only in-frame clones and drops some. There are about 28,000 clones in the sample; about 88% occur only once, and about 14% lies in the top ten. Sequencing used CD8+ T cells sorted from blood (inferred from file names), obtained from a patient given nivolumab and ipilimumab in sequence. The receptors were sampled from a human donor with melanoma.

This clone was picked up one time. This sequence joins TRBV9 and TRBJ2-5; TRBD2 matches at 7 bases. This CDR3 is 14 amino acids long. The V and J ends lost 4 bases and 7 bases, in that order; junction bases with no gene match: 10. The germline CDR1 and CDR2 sequences are SGDLS and YYNGEE. In DNA form, the CDR3 reads TGTGCCAGCAGCAGTGGCGGGAGTGGCGGGACCCAGTACTTC. Protein: CASSSGGSGGTQYF.

The genes are TRBV5-1 and TRBJ1-1; no reliable D call. Trimming pared 5 bases from V and 0 bases from J, leaving 5 bases between. Looked up from germline, CDR1 is SGHRS and CDR2 is YFSETQ. The CDR3 loop spans 12 amino acids. Here the CDR3 reads CASSEMNTEAFF. The CDR3 DNA reads as TGCGCCAGCAGTGAGATGAACACTGAAGCTTTCTTT.

The chain links TRBV7-9 to TRBJ2-1, with 7 positions matching TRBD1. Trimming cost V 5 bases and J 8 bases; bases outside gene matches: 12. The CDR3 sequence is 15 residues long. Germline V lookup: CDR1 SEHNR, CDR2 FQNEAQ (reference sequence). This CDR3 reads CASSTPTGTEDEQFF. DNA of the CDR3: TGTGCCAGCAGCACCCCGACAGGGACGGAGGATGAGCAGTTCTTC.

The sample holds one count of this clone. This sequence joins TRBV5-6 and TRBJ1-5; 7 bases match TRBD1. Germline CDR1 reads SGHDT; CDR2 reads YYEEEE. The CDR3 length is 15 residues. With V trimmed by 4 bases and J by 6 bases, 10 bases remained unmatched. CDR3 coding DNA: TGTGCCAGCAGCCCACCGGGACAGACGACTCAGCCCCAGCATTTT. It translates to CASSPPGQTTQPQHF.

The V gene is TRBV4-1, the J gene TRBJ2-2; 9 positions agree with TRBD1. The V segment lost 1 base and the J segment 4 bases; nucleotides outside the gene matches: 10. The length of the CDR3 is 18 residues. CDR1 and CDR2 (germline): MGHRA, YSYEKL. The CDR3, as DNA: TGCGCCAGCAGCCAAGGTGGATACAGGGGGCAAGGCACCGGGGAGCTGTTTTTT. Residues: CASSQGGYRGQGTGELFF.

The chain is built from TRBV4-1 and TRBJ1-1; 7 bases match TRBD1. J was trimmed by 5 bases and V by 5 bases; bases with no gene match: 11. This CDR3 spans 15 amino acids. CDR1 MGHRA and CDR2 YSYEKL come from the germline V gene. The CDR3 protein is CASSWRGRGETEAFF. The CDR3, as DNA: TGCGCCAGCAGCTGGAGGGGCAGGGGGGAAACTGAAGCTTTCTTT.

J is TRBJ2-5 and V is TRBV4-2; 12 nucleotides match TRBD1. The CDR3 extends over 17 amino acids. Germline CDR1 LGHNA, CDR2 YNFKEQ. The V gene end was trimmed by 1 base and the J gene end by 4 bases; junction bases not matched to a gene: 7. CDR3 DNA: TGTGCCAGCAGCCAAGGAACCGGGACAGGGGGCAGAGAGACCCAGTACTTC. This sequence encodes CASSQGTGTGGRETQYF.

V and J are TRBV6-4 and TRBJ2-7; D is perhaps TRBD1 (6 bases). V was cut by 6 bases and J by 3 bases, with 18 bases left in between. The CDR3 sequence is 15 residues long. The V gene's germline CDR1 is MRHNA and CDR2 SNTAGT. In nucleotides, the CDR3 is TGTGCCAGCAGAGACAACAGGGTACCACACTACGAGCAGTACTTC. Its translation is CASRDNRVPHYEQYF.

In its sample, this clone was seen a few times. The chain uses TRBV7-2 and TRBJ2-7, with TRBD2 as a possible D gene (5 bases). Looked up from germline, CDR1 is SGHTA and CDR2 is FQGNSA. With 1 base removed from V and 5 bases from J, the gap between germline ends came to 12 bases. The CDR3 is 14 residues long. Written as DNA, the CDR3 is TGTGCCAGCAGCTTAGGCCTTATCGGGAACGAGCAGTACTTC. Translated, it gives CASSLGLIGNEQYF.

The chain couples TRBV4-1 to TRBJ2-1, with a possible D match to TRBD2 (5 bases). The CDR3 spans 14 residues. Germline CDR1 MGHRA, CDR2 YSYEKL. Between the trimmed V and J ends, which lost 1 base and 5 bases, there was a span of 9 bases. The CDR3 nucleotides are TGCGCCAGCAGCCAAGTAGTTAGCGACAATGAGCAGTTCTTC. It encodes CASSQVVSDNEQFF.

This chain joins TRBV9 and TRBJ2-5; 7 nucleotides align to TRBD1. Losses at the gene ends were 4 bases for V and 2 bases for J; bases not matched to a gene: 5. Per the germline V gene, CDR1 is SGDLS and CDR2 is YYNGEE. The CDR3 has 14 residues. Here the CDR3 DNA reads TGTGCCAGCAGCCCAGGGACAGTACAAGAGACCCAGTACTTC. Amino acid sequence: CASSPGTVQETQYF.

V is TRBV7-9 and J is TRBJ1-2; a possible D gene is TRBD1 (6 bases). Germline V CDR1 and CDR2: SEHNR, FQNEAQ (reference sequence). The V end lost 5 bases, the J end lost 8 bases, and 15 bases lay between the germline ends. The CDR3 has 13 residues. In DNA form, the CDR3 reads TGTGCCAGCAGCGCCAGACGTGACAGGGGCTACACCTTC. Its translation: CASSARRDRGYTF. The full variable domain, in which reference TRBV7-9 and TRBJ1-2 provide the parts outside the CDR3, is DTGVSQNPRHKITKRGQNVTFRCDPISEHNRLYWYRQTLGQGPEFLTYFQNEAQLEKSRLLSDRFSAERPKGSFSTLEIQRTEQGDSAMYLCASSARRDRGYTFGSGTRLTVV.

The genes are TRBV19 and TRBJ2-2; D ambiguous. The CDR3 has 11 residues. Deletions cut 8 bases from V and 3 bases from J, with 4 bases between. The germline gives CDR1 LNHDA, CDR2 SQIVND (reference sequence). CDR3 sequence (DNA): TGTGCCAGTCATGACACCGGGGAGCTGTTTTTT. This codes for CASHDTGELFF.

The rearrangement uses TRBV29-1 and TRBJ1-3, with 9 nucleotides matching TRBD1. V lost 4 bases and J lost 1; bases outside the gene matches: 5. The germline CDR1 and CDR2 sequences are SQVTM and ANQGSEA. The CDR3 loop spans 15 amino acids. CDR3 loop: CSVGTDRGSGNTIYF. In DNA form, the CDR3 reads TGCAGCGTTGGAACCGACAGGGGGTCTGGAAACACCATATATTTT.

The rearrangement links TRBV5-5 to TRBJ1-3, with 8 bases that match TRBD1. Germline assignment: CDR1 SGHKS and CDR2 YYEKEE (reference sequence). The CDR3 has 17 residues. V was pared by 3 bases and J by 0 bases, with 8 bases of the junction left unmatched. CDR3: CASSSPGQGLSGNTIYF. The DNA of the CDR3 is TGTGCCAGCAGCTCCCCCGGACAGGGCCTCTCTGGAAACACCATATATTTT. Complete variable domain (other parts from reference TRBV5-5 and TRBJ1-3): DAGVTQSPTHLIKTRGQQVTLRCSPISGHKSVSWYQQVLGQGPQFIFQYYEKEERGRGNFPDRFSARQFPNYSSELNVNALLLGDSALYLCASSSPGQGLSGNTIYFGEGSWLTVV.

The chain uses TRBV27 and TRBJ2-2; 8 nucleotides line up with TRBD1. Germline values: CDR1 MNHEY, CDR2 SMNVEV (reference sequence). V gave up 5 bases and J gave up 4 bases; unmatched junction bases: 9. The CDR3 has 16 residues. The CDR3 DNA follows: TGTGCCAGCAGTAAAGCTGACGACAGGGGCACCGGGGAGCTGTTTTTT. Protein: CASSKADDRGTGELFF.

This rearrangement joins TRBV5-1 to TRBJ1-2; TRBD1 might be the D (6 bases). V was clipped by 0 bases and J by 7 bases, with 19 bases between them. Germline assignment: CDR1 SGHRS and CDR2 YFSETQ. The CDR3 has 16 amino acids. CDR3 DNA: TGCGCCAGCAGCTTGGAGCTACAGGGCCTCGGGACTGGCTACACCTTC. This gives the protein CASSLELQGLGTGYTF.

V gene TRBV4-3 combines with J gene TRBJ1-4; 7 bases align to TRBD1. Germline CDR1 LGHNA, CDR2 YSLEER. With 0 bases clipped from V and 1 base from J, the junction kept 5 bases outside the gene matches. This CDR3 contains 17 residues. The CDR3 here is CASSQDGRQGTNEKLFF. The CDR3 nucleotides read TGCGCCAGCAGCCAAGATGGGCGACAGGGAACTAATGAAAAACTGTTTTTT.

The chain combines TRBV5-8 with TRBJ2-2; 9 nucleotides match TRBD1. The V gene's germline CDR1 is SGHTS and CDR2 YDEGEE. The ends lost 4 bases at V and 3 bases at J; junction bases unmatched: 7. This CDR3 contains 16 residues. The CDR3 nucleotides read TGTGCCAGCAGCGGACAGGGGTTTGGGGACACCGGGGAGCTGTTTTTT. Protein: CASSGQGFGDTGELFF.

The chain couples TRBV6-1 to TRBJ1-5, with TRBD1 matching 11 bases. The length of the CDR3 is 15 residues. Per the germline V gene, CDR1 is MNHNS and CDR2 is SASEGT. V was clipped by 3 bases and J by 6 bases; unmatched bases: 4. The CDR3 loop reads CASSERGQGVQPQHF. The DNA for the CDR3 is TGTGCCAGCAGTGAGCGGGGACAGGGGGTTCAGCCCCAGCATTTT.

This clone was detected only once. The gene calls are TRBV9 and TRBJ2-1; 12 positions match TRBD2. The CDR3 contains 18 residues. CDR1 and CDR2 (germline): SGDLS, YYNGEE. J lost 1 base, V lost 4 bases, and 9 bases had no gene match. Here the CDR3 reads CASSPALAGGGSYNEQFF. The CDR3 DNA is TGTGCCAGCAGCCCAGCCCTAGCGGGGGGGGGATCCTACAATGAGCAGTTCTTC.

The rearrangement uses TRBV27 and TRBJ2-1; 8 bases agree with TRBD1. The germline V gene encodes CDR1 MNHEY and CDR2 SMNVEV (reference sequence). The CDR3 totals 15 residues. V trimming: 7 bases; J trimming: 4 bases; junction bases outside the gene matches: 9. CDR3 protein: CASTAGQGIYNEQFF. CDR3 sequence (DNA): TGTGCCAGCACCGCAGGACAGGGCATATACAATGAGCAGTTCTTC.

The chain recombines TRBV30 with TRBJ2-6, with 9 nucleotides matching TRBD1. The trim removed 5 bases at V and 0 bases at J, leaving 2 bases unmatched. The CDR3 spans 15 residues. The V gene's germline CDR1 is GTSNPN and CDR2 SVGIG (reference sequence). CDR3 in DNA: TGTGCCTGGGACAGGGGGTTCTCTGGGGCCAACGTCCTGACTTTC. It is translated as CAWDRGFSGANVLTF.

The chain joins TRBV28 to TRBJ1-2; 7 positions match TRBD1. Germline assignment: CDR1 MDHEN and CDR2 SYDVKM. V shed 3 bases and J 2 bases; nucleotides not matched to a gene: 9. The CDR3 spans 16 residues. This chain's CDR3 is CASSFRDRELNYGYTF. The CDR3 nucleotides read TGTGCCAGCAGTTTTAGGGACAGAGAACTAAACTATGGCTACACCTTC.

The chain recombines TRBV6-5 with TRBJ1-6; D unresolved. Trimming left V 2 bases short and J 9 bases short, with 5 bases between. This CDR3 has 12 residues. The germline CDR1 and CDR2 sequences are MNHEY and SVGAGI. The CDR3 protein is CASSYPVSPLHF. CDR3 DNA sequence: TGTGCCAGCAGTTACCCGGTTTCACCCCTCCACTTT.

Turning to this clone: Germline and junction disagree at one end, which may indicate a read error. Other DNA sequences in this sample translate to the same CDR3. The chain combines TRBV4-1 with TRBJ2-5, with D possibly TRBD1 on 5 matching bases. The CDR3 totals 14 residues. CDR1 and CDR2 from the germline V gene are MGHRA and YSYEKL. CDR3 DNA sequence: TGCGCCAGTAGCCAAGAGTGGGGCCCGGAGACACAGTACTTC. As protein: CASSQEWGPETQYF.

The chain carries TRBV7-8 and TRBJ2-1, with TRBD2 matching over 12 bases. With V trimmed by 1 base and J by 7 bases, 17 bases remained unmatched. Germline CDR1 reads SGHVS; CDR2 reads FQNEAQ. The CDR3 spans 20 residues. CDR3 in amino acids: CASSLVKGQPGTSGYNEQFF. The CDR3 DNA reads TGTGCCAGCAGCTTAGTCAAAGGTCAGCCCGGGACTAGCGGGTATAATGAGCAGTTCTTC.

The chain carries TRBV20-1 and TRBJ2-1; no reliable D call. The CDR3 totals 11 residues. The V and J ends lost 5 bases and 6 bases respectively, with 8 bases between them. Germline V gives CDR1 DFQATT, CDR2 SNEGSKA (reference sequence). The CDR3 DNA follows: TGCAGTGCTCTAAGTGGCAATGAGCAGTTCTTC. This sequence encodes CSALSGNEQFF.

V gene TRBV6-5 combines with J gene TRBJ1-1, with TRBD1 as a possible D gene (6 bases). The CDR3 is made up of 16 amino acids. Deletions cut 2 bases from V and 0 bases from J, with 13 bases between. CDR1 MNHEY and CDR2 SVGAGI come from the germline V gene. CDR3 sequence (DNA): TGTGCCAGCAGTTACGGTAGGGGGGGGTTGAACACTGAAGCTTTCTTT. This codes for CASSYGRGGLNTEAFF.

The gene calls are TRBV13 and TRBJ2-3, with 10 bases that match TRBD1. The V gene end was trimmed by 6 bases and the J gene end by 4 bases; junction bases not matched to a gene: 19. The CDR3 runs to 19 residues. Germline V gives CDR1 PRHDT, CDR2 FYEKMQ (reference sequence). The CDR3: CASSIIPGQGTEHPDTQYF. The CDR3, as DNA: TGTGCCAGCAGTATAATACCGGGACAGGGGACGGAGCATCCAGATACGCAGTATTTT. The full variable domain, completed using reference TRBV13 and TRBJ2-3, is AAGVIQSPRHLIKEKRETATLKCYPIPRHDTVYWYQQGPGQDPQFLISFYEKMQSDKGSIPDRFSAQQFSDYHSELNMSSLELGDSALYFCASSIIPGQGTEHPDTQYFGPGTRLTVL.

The chain carries TRBV27 and TRBJ2-1; weak D call: TRBD1 (6 bases). Germline values: CDR1 MNHEY, CDR2 SMNVEV (reference sequence). V was clipped by 3 bases and J by 7 bases, with 7 bases between them. The CDR3 consists of 12 residues. CDR3 in DNA: TGTGCCAGCAGTTTTCAGGGGAATGAGCAGTTCTTC. Translated, it gives CASSFQGNEQFF.

This chain links TRBV4-1 with TRBJ2-7; 13 bases map to TRBD2. V lost 3 bases, J lost 3 bases, and 2 bases stayed unmatched. The CDR3 is 15 amino acids. The V gene's germline CDR1 is MGHRA and CDR2 YSYEKL. Here the CDR3 reads CASSQGTSGNYEQYF. DNA for the CDR3: TGCGCCAGCAGCCAGGGGACTAGCGGGAACTACGAGCAGTACTTC.